This T cell receptor (beta chain) comes out of a study of cytomegalovirus exposure and HLA in healthy donors. There are 11 residues in the CDR3. The V gene lost 6 bases and the J gene lost 5 bases, with 10 bases spanning the gap. Germline assignment: CDR1 SQVTM and CDR2 ANQGSEA. As to this clone: No conserved phenylalanine or tryptophan is present at the end of the CDR3, so a read error is the likely explanation.

Researchers ran the PCR with 60 Vbeta and 13 Jbeta primers. Produced via immunoSEQ multiplex PCR; TCRdb's table is partial and in-frame only. Of 85,000 to 100,000 clones in the sample, approximately 80% were seen once. Sequencing input: PBMCs. The clonotype originates from a male donor in good health and CMV-seropositive. The J gene is TRBJ1-2, the V gene TRBV29-1; D ambiguous. The CDR3 region has the DNA TGCAGCGTCGGGGAAACATATGGCTACACCCCC. Protein product: CSVGETYGYTP.